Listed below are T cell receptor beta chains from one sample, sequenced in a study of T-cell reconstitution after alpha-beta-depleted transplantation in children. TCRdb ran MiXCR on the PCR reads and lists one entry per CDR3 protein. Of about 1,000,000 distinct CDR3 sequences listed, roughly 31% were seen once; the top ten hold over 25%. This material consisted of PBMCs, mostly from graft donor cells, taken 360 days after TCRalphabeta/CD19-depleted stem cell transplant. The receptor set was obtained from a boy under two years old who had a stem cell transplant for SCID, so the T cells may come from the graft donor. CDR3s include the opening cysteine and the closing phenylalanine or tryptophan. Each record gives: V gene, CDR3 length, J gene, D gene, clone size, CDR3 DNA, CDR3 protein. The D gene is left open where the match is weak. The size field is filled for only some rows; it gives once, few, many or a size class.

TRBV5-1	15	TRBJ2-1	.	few	TGCGCCAGCAGCTTGATGGCAGTGCCCTACAATGAGCAGTTCTTC	CASSLMAVPYNEQFF
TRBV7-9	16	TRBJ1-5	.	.	TGTGCCAGCAGCTTAGTTGGGCCGTATAGCAATCAGCCCCAGCATTTT	CASSLVGPYSNQPQHF
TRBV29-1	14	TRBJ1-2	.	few	TGCAGCGTCCCACCGGGGTCTCTCCTCTATGGCTACACCTTC	CSVPPGSLLYGYTF
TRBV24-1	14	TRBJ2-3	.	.	TGTGCCACCAGTGATTTGTGGCCGCCAATTCCGCAGTATTTT	CATSDLWPPIPQYF
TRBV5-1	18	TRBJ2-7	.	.	TGCGCCAGCAGCCAAACCGGGACGAGGGGTACCCTTGCCTACGAGCAGTACTTC	CASSQTGTRGTLAYEQYF
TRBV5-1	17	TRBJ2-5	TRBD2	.	TGCGCCAGCAGCTTGGTCGGTAGCGGGGGGCCTCCCCAGACCCAGTACTTC	CASSLVGSGGPPQTQYF
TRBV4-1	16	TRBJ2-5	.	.	TGCGCCAGCAGCCCTCGGCGAGTTAGCGGACAAGAGACCCAGTACTTC	CASSPRRVSGQETQYF
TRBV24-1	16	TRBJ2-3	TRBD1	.	TGTGCCACCAGTGACCCGGCGCCAGGGGGCCGGGATACGCAGTATTTT	CATSDPAPGGRDTQYF
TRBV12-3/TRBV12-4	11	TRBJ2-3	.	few	TGTGCCAGCAGTTTGGTTGGACCCATTGTTTTT	CASSLVGPIVF
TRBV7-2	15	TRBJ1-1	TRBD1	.	TGTGCCAGCAGCTTAGCGACAGGGCCGAACACTGAAGCTTTCTTT	CASSLATGPNTEAFF
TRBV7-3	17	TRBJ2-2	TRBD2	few	TGTGCCAGCAGCCCTGTAGCGGGGGGGCAGATGGCTGGGGAGCTGTTTTTT	CASSPVAGGQMAGELFF
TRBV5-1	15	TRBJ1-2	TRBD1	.	TGCGCCAGCAGCCCCTGGGACAGAGCCCGCTATGGCTACACCTTC	CASSPWDRARYGYTF
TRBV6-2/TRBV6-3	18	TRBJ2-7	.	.	TGTGCCAGCAGTTACACCCCCCGGAGGGTTGACTTATGGTACGAGCAGTACTTC	CASSYTPRRVDLWYEQYF
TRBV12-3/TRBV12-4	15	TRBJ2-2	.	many	TGTGCCAGCACCATCCAGGGGATTTCGGCCGGGGAGCTGTTTTTT	CASTIQGISAGELFF
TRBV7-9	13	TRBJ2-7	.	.	TGTGCCAGCAGCCCCCTTGGGTTCTACGAGCAGTACTTC	CASSPLGFYEQYF
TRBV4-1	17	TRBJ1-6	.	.	TGCGCCAGCAGCTCCCCCGAACAGGGAATCACGAATTCACCCCTCCACTTT	CASSSPEQGITNSPLHF
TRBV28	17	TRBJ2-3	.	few	TGTGCCAGCAGTTTCGATGGGGAAGGGGCTAGCACAGATACGCAGTATTTT	CASSFDGEGASTDTQYF
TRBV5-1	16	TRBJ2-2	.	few	TGCGCCAGCAGCTTGGGCGGGACAAGTAACACCGGGGAGCTGTTTTTT	CASSLGGTSNTGELFF
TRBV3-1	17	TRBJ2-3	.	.	TGTGCCAGCAGCCAAGATCGTAGAGGGCTCCGCTTAGATACGCAGTATTTT	CASSQDRRGLRLDTQYF
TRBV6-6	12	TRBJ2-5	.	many	TGTGCCAGCAGTTACGCGGGTGAGACCCAGTACTTC	CASSYAGETQYF
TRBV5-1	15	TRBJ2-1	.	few	TGCGCCAGCAGCTTAGGTTTTTCCAGGTACAATGAGCAGTTCTTC	CASSLGFSRYNEQFF
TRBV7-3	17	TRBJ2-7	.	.	TGTGCCAGCAGCTTAAGGGGGGCAGGGGTGCCCCCCTACGAGCAGTACTTC	CASSLRGAGVPPYEQYF
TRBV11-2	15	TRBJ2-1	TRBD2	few	TGTGCCAGCAGCTTTTGGGTAGCGGGGGGACTTGAGCAGTTCTTC	CASSFWVAGGLEQFF
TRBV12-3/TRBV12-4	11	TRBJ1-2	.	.	TGTGCCGCAGGACAGCCATATGGCTACACCTTC	CAAGQPYGYTF
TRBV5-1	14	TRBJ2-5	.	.	TGCGCCAGCAGCTTGGGGCAGCAACAAGAGACCCAGTACTTC	CASSLGQQQETQYF
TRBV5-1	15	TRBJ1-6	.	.	TGCGCCAGCAGCGGGGACCGGGCGGGTAATTCACCCCTCCACTTT	CASSGDRAGNSPLHF
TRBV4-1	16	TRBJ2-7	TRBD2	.	TGCGCCAGCAGCCATAGTAGCGGGGGGCTCTCCTACGAGCAGTACTTC	CASSHSSGGLSYEQYF
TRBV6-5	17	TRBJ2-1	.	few	TGTGCCAGCAGTTACTCGACTAGGCTCCTACAGCCAAATGAGCAGTTCTTC	CASSYSTRLLQPNEQFF
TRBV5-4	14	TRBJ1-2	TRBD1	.	TGTGCCAGCAGACCCGGACAGGGTAGGGGTGGCTACACCTTC	CASRPGQGRGGYTF
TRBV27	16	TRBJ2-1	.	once	TGTGCCAGCAGTTTATACCGTTCGGGATTGGGGAATGAGCAGTTCTTC	CASSLYRSGLGNEQFF
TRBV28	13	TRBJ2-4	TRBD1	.	TGTGCCAGCAGACCTGGACAGGGGGCTTTTCAGTACTTC	CASRPGQGAFQYF
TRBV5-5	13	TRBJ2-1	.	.	TGTGCCAGCAGCTTGACTCTGGTTAATGAGCAGTTCTTC	CASSLTLVNEQFF
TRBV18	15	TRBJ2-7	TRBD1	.	TGTGCCAGCTCAGGTCCCGGGACAGGGGACAGCGAGCAGTACTTC	CASSGPGTGDSEQYF
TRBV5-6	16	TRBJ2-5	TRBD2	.	TGTGCCAGCAGCCCCCTAGGACTAGCGGGGGCGGAGACCCAGTACTTC	CASSPLGLAGAETQYF